The 32 T cell receptor beta chains given below trace back to one sample, sequenced in a study of response to subunit inactivated influenza vaccine. TCRdb used MiXCR to reprocess the RT-PCR reads, holding one entry per CDR3 protein. The sample has some 850,000 distinct CDR3 sequences; roughly 18% are singletons. The starting material was PBMCs from blood, obtained 5 days after vaccination. The receptors originated from a man aged 50 to 60 who received an inactivated influenza vaccine.

This chain uses TRBV24-1 with TRBJ2-1; 15 positions agree with TRBD2. J lost 5 bases, V lost 2 bases, and 6 bases had no gene match. Germline V gene sequence: CDR1 KGHDR, CDR2 SFDVKD. The CDR3 has 18 amino acids. CDR3 DNA sequence: TGTGCCACCAGTGATTGGACTAGCGGGAGGGCCCGCGACAATGAGCAGTTCTTC. Protein: CATSDWTSGRARDNEQFF.

This clonotype was seen a handful of times. V gene TRBV3-1 combines with J gene TRBJ1-3, with 9 bases fitting TRBD1. This CDR3 is built from 15 residues. Germline CDR1 is LGHDT and CDR2 is YNNKEL (reference sequence). Trimming took 0 bases from V and 4 from J; bases not matched to a gene: 1. CDR3 loop: CASSQDGTGGNTIYF. DNA of the CDR3: TGTGCCAGCAGCCAAGATGGGACAGGGGGAAACACCATATATTTT.

The chain couples TRBV5-1 to TRBJ2-1; 9 bases line up with TRBD2. V lost 7 bases and J lost 3; bases outside the gene matches: 8. The V gene's germline CDR1 is SGHRS and CDR2 YFSETQ. This CDR3 spans 15 amino acids. CDR3 in DNA: TGCGCCAGCGCCATTAGCGGGGGTCTCTACAATGAGCAGTTCTTC. It is translated as CASAISGGLYNEQFF.

The chain uses TRBV28 and TRBJ2-7, with TRBD2 matching 7 bases. Germline V gene sequence: CDR1 MDHEN, CDR2 SYDVKM. The CDR3 consists of 15 residues. V lost 7 bases to trimming and J lost 1 base; unmatched junction nucleotides: 10. CDR3 residues: CASTKSGDGSYEQYF. The CDR3 nucleotides read TGTGCCAGCACTAAAAGCGGGGACGGATCCTACGAGCAGTACTTC.

This clonotype has just a few counts. At one end, the junction sequence differs from germline, possibly due to a read error. This rearrangement joins TRBV7-9 to TRBJ2-7; 7 bases fit TRBD2. This CDR3 has 15 amino acids. Germline CDR1 reads SEHNR; CDR2 reads FQNEAQ (reference sequence). The CDR3 nucleotides read TGTGCCAGCAGCCTAGCGGAGCAGGGTTCCTACGAGCAGTACTTC. Protein product: CASSLAEQGSYEQYF. The whole variable domain, remainder taken from reference TRBV7-9 and TRBJ2-7, is DTGVSQNPRHKITKRGQNVTFRCDPISEHNRLYWYRQTLGQGPEFLTYFQNEAQLEKSRLLSDRFSAERPKGSFSTLEIQRTEQGDSAMYLCASSLAEQGSYEQYFGPGTRLTVT.

The rearrangement joins TRBV12-3 or TRBV12-4 to TRBJ2-1; D perhaps matches TRBD2 (6 bases). There are 16 residues in the CDR3. V was pared by 7 bases and J by 0 bases, with 16 bases between. Here the CDR3 DNA reads TGTGCCAGCACTCATGCCGGGAGAAGCTCCTACAATGAGCAGTTCTTC. Translating it yields CASTHAGRSSYNEQFF.

This clonotype has just a few counts. V usage is TRBV20-1 and J usage is TRBJ2-6; a weak D match, TRBD1 (5 bases). V was trimmed by 3 bases and J by 0 bases, leaving 18 bases between them. The CDR3 is 18 residues long. Germline V gene lookup returns CDR1 DFQATT and CDR2 SNEGSKA (reference sequence). The CDR3 bases are TGCAGTGCTAGGAGTTGGGGATCAGGGAACTCTGGGGCCAACGTCCTGACTTTC. This encodes CSARSWGSGNSGANVLTF.

The CDR3, as DNA: TGTGCCAGCAGCTTACCAGCGCAGGTTACCGGGGAGCTGTTTTTT. Its translation: CASSLPAQVTGELFF. V and J are TRBV7-9 and TRBJ2-2; no definite D call. Germline CDR1 is SEHNR and CDR2 is FQNEAQ (reference sequence). V lost 2 bases, J lost 5 bases, and 12 bases lay in between. The CDR3 extends over 15 amino acids.

The J gene is TRBJ2-3, the V gene TRBV4-3, with a weak D call TRBD2 (5 bases). This CDR3 is 16 amino acids long. Germline V gives CDR1 LGHNA, CDR2 YSLEER. Trimming removed 0 bases at V and 4 bases at J, with 14 bases between. CDR3: CASSQDAGTGSDTQYF. In DNA, the CDR3 is TGCGCCAGCAGCCAAGATGCTGGCACGGGGTCAGATACGCAGTATTTT.

The chain combines TRBV6-2 or TRBV6-3 with TRBJ2-2; the D is unclear. The CDR3 is made up of 11 amino acids. V lost 10 bases, J lost 4 bases, and 7 bases lay in between. The germline CDR1 and CDR2 sequences are MNHEY and SVGEGT. The CDR3 DNA sequence: TGTGCCACCTCACCCACCGGGGAGCTGTTTTTT. Translated: CATSPTGELFF.

This clonotype was counted between two and nine times. The CDR3, as DNA: TGCAGTGCTAGAGTAGCGGGGGTCACCTACAATGAGCAGTTCTTC. Its translation is CSARVAGVTYNEQFF. J is TRBJ2-1 and V is TRBV20-1, with 9 bases fitting TRBD2. This CDR3 comprises 15 residues. The V and J ends lost 1 base and 2 bases, in that order; junction bases with no gene match: 3. Looked up from germline, CDR1 is DFQATT and CDR2 is SNEGSKA (reference sequence).

Comment on this clonotype: A much larger clone differs from this one at a single base, so this may be a read error. The V call is TRBV5-1, the J call TRBJ1-5; TRBD1 is a possible D gene (6 bases). The CDR3 contains 15 residues. Per germline, CDR1 SGHRS and CDR2 YFSETQ. In DNA, the CDR3 is TGCGCCATCAGCTTGGGACAATATAGCAATCAGCCCCAGCATTTT. It is translated as CAISLGQYSNQPQHF.

The rearrangement links TRBV19 to TRBJ2-2; possibly TRBD2 for D (5 bases). There are 13 residues in the CDR3. Trimming pared 8 bases from V and 6 bases from J, leaving 13 bases between. CDR1 LNHDA and CDR2 SQIVND come from the germline V gene (reference sequence). CDR3 sequence: CASSTKASGELFF. The CDR3 nucleotides are TGTGCCAGTTCGACTAAGGCATCCGGGGAGCTGTTTTTT.

The chain joins TRBV4-3 to TRBJ1-5, with 8 bases matching TRBD1. This CDR3 region has 14 residues. Losses at the gene ends were 1 base for V and 9 bases for J; bases not matched to a gene: 5. Germline-derived CDR1 and CDR2 are LGHNA and YSLEER. The CDR3 sequence is CASSQGQGIGPQHF. CDR3 bases: TGCGCCAGCAGCCAAGGACAGGGGATCGGGCCCCAGCATTTT.

The table lists this clonotype with a few counts. The V call is TRBV24-1, the J call TRBJ2-6, with a tentative D call TRBD2 (6 bases). Trimming removed 5 bases at V and 4 bases at J, with 11 bases between. The germline CDR1 and CDR2 sequences are KGHDR and SFDVKD. The CDR3 spans 15 residues. In DNA, the CDR3 is TGTGCCACCAGTGGCGGGGCGGGCGGGGCCAACGTCCTGACTTTC. It is translated as CATSGGAGGANVLTF.

In this sample, this clonotype turned up many times. The chain has TRBV7-9 and TRBJ2-3, with a tentative D call TRBD2 (6 bases). Trimming left V 0 bases short and J 5 bases short, with 6 bases between. The CDR3 length is 13 residues. Germline loops: CDR1 SEHNR, CDR2 FQNEAQ (reference sequence). CDR3 region: CASSLASGDTQYF. Written as DNA, the CDR3 is TGTGCCAGCAGCTTAGCTAGCGGAGATACGCAGTATTTT. Based on the CDR3 plus reference TRBV7-9 and TRBJ2-3, the full variable domain is DTGVSQNPRHKITKRGQNVTFRCDPISEHNRLYWYRQTLGQGPEFLTYFQNEAQLEKSRLLSDRFSAERPKGSFSTLEIQRTEQGDSAMYLCASSLASGDTQYFGPGTRLTVL.

This sequence joins TRBV4-1 and TRBJ2-1; D possibly uses TRBD1 or TRBD2 (5 bases each). Trimming shortened V by 1 base and J by 2 bases, and 9 bases separated the two germline ends. This CDR3 region has 15 residues. Germline-derived CDR1 and CDR2 are MGHRA and YSYEKL. CDR3 sequence (DNA): TGCGCCAGCAGCCAAGGGGGGATCGCCTACAATGAGCAGTTCTTC. It translates to CASSQGGIAYNEQFF.

V and J are TRBV19 and TRBJ1-5; tentatively, D is TRBD1 (5 bases). The CDR3 length is 15 residues. V was pared by 2 bases and J by 9 bases, with 17 bases between. Germline CDR1 is LNHDA and CDR2 is SQIVND (reference sequence). This chain's CDR3 is CASSINGDPLTPQHF. The DNA for the CDR3 is TGTGCCAGTAGTATAAATGGGGACCCCTTAACGCCCCAGCATTTT.

The rearrangement links TRBV5-1 to TRBJ1-2; TRBD1 matches 7 bases. Germline V gene sequence: CDR1 SGHRS, CDR2 YFSETQ. CDR3 length equals 15 residues. Unmatched junction bases numbered 13, after V lost 4 bases and J lost 7 bases. CDR3 nucleotide sequence: TGCGCCAGCAGCAAGGGACAGTCTAACGGAGGTGGCTACACCTTC. This sequence encodes CASSKGQSNGGGYTF.

This sequence joins TRBV5-1 and TRBJ2-7, with 9 bases lining up with TRBD1. The CDR3 runs to 14 residues. Trimming removed 5 bases from V and 3 bases from J; junction bases left unmatched: 6. Germline V gene sequence: CDR1 SGHRS, CDR2 YFSETQ. CDR3 region: CASRSGTGLYEQYF. As DNA, the CDR3 is TGCGCCAGCAGATCCGGGACAGGGCTCTACGAGCAGTACTTC.

This chain joins TRBV5-5 and TRBJ1-1, with TRBD1 identical over 8 bases. The CDR3 loop spans 14 amino acids. Germline assignment: CDR1 SGHKS and CDR2 YYEKEE (reference sequence). Trimming took 7 bases from V and 0 from J; bases not matched to a gene: 5. CDR3 DNA sequence: TGTGCCAGCGGTGGACAGGGAATGAACACTGAAGCTTTCTTT. It encodes CASGGQGMNTEAFF.

This clonotype has a handful of counts. The rearrangement uses TRBV12-3 or TRBV12-4 and TRBJ2-7, with D possibly being TRBD1 (6 bases). The germline V and J ends were trimmed by 5 bases and 4 bases, with 15 bases remaining between them. The CDR3 totals 14 residues. CDR3 protein: CASSPQGWRYEQYF. The CDR3 bases are TGTGCCAGCAGTCCTCAGGGGTGGCGGTACGAGCAGTACTTC.

The CDR3 here is CASSLSSPVVSPPGYNEQFF. CDR3 nucleotides: TGTGCCAGCAGCTTAAGCTCTCCCGTAGTTTCCCCCCCCGGGTACAATGAGCAGTTCTTC. The V and J genes are TRBV11-1 and TRBJ2-1, with D uncertain. The CDR3 consists of 20 residues. Looked up from germline, CDR1 is SGHAT and CDR2 is FQDESV (reference sequence). V dropped 2 bases and J dropped 4 bases, with 27 bases sitting between them. The full variable domain, its missing parts supplied by reference TRBV11-1 and TRBJ2-1, is EAEVAQSPRYKITEKSQAVAFWCDPISGHATLYWYRQILGQGPELLVQFQDESVVDDSQLPKDRFSAERLKGVDSTLKIQPAELGDSAMYLCASSLSSPVVSPPGYNEQFFGPGTRLTVL.

The rearrangement links TRBV6-1 to TRBJ1-2; D ambiguous. Germline CDR1 is MNHNS and CDR2 is SASEGT. There are 13 residues in the CDR3. Trimming removed 6 bases from V and 8 bases from J, with 16 bases in between. The CDR3 coding sequence is TGTGCCAGCAGCCGGACTCGCCTACAAGGCTACACCTTC. Encoded protein: CASSRTRLQGYTF.

V usage is TRBV14 and J usage is TRBJ2-7; TRBD2 might be the D (5 bases). V was pared by 0 bases and J by 2 bases, with 11 bases between. CDR1 and CDR2 from the germline V gene are SGHDN and FVKESK. The CDR3 covers 15 residues. This CDR3 reads CASSQDASPTYEQYF. In DNA form, the CDR3 reads TGTGCCAGCAGCCAAGACGCTAGCCCCACCTACGAGCAGTACTTC.

The chain combines TRBV6-2 or TRBV6-3 with TRBJ2-6; 9 nucleotides align to TRBD1. Germline lookup yields CDR1 MNHEY and CDR2 SVGEGT. The CDR3 has 17 residues. V gave up 6 bases and J gave up 2 bases; unmatched junction bases: 8. This CDR3 reads CASSRDRVPTGANVLTF. In nucleotides, the CDR3 is TGTGCCAGCAGCCGGGACAGGGTACCTACTGGGGCCAACGTCCTGACTTTC.

This clonotype appeared many times. V usage is TRBV5-1 and J usage is TRBJ2-1; the D is unclear. There are 12 residues in the CDR3. The V gene's germline CDR1 is SGHRS and CDR2 YFSETQ. V lost 2 bases to trimming and J lost 10 bases, with 10 bases between them. The CDR3 is CASSLVVSEQFF. The CDR3, as DNA: TGCGCCAGCAGCTTAGTGGTGAGCGAGCAGTTCTTC.

This clonotype was detected only a few times. The chain employs TRBV5-1 and TRBJ2-2; D may be TRBD1 or TRBD2 (5 bases each). Per the germline V gene, CDR1 is SGHRS and CDR2 is YFSETQ. V was trimmed by 4 bases and J by 1 base, leaving 17 bases between them. The CDR3 is 17 residues long. The CDR3 nucleotides are TGCGCCAGCAGCCCAATGGGGGTTACTAGGAACACCGGGGAGCTGTTTTTT. It is translated as CASSPMGVTRNTGELFF.

The table lists this clonotype with many counts. The CDR3 coding sequence is TGTGCCAGCAGGCGGTCAGGGGGACAAAGTACCAATGAGCAGTTCTTC. Its translation is CASRRSGGQSTNEQFF. The chain has TRBV12-3 or TRBV12-4 and TRBJ2-1; 7 nucleotides align to TRBD1. Trimming took 6 bases from V and 6 from J; bases not matched to a gene: 14. This CDR3 has 16 residues.

This clonotype was picked up a small number of times. V usage is TRBV7-8 and J usage is TRBJ2-7, with D uncertain. V was shortened by 1 base and J by 6 bases, with 16 bases between the two germline ends. Germline CDR1 reads SGHVS; CDR2 reads FQNEAQ. This CDR3 contains 15 residues. This CDR3 reads CASSLGFGPMTEQYF. The CDR3 DNA reads TGTGCCAGCAGCTTAGGGTTCGGCCCCATGACCGAGCAGTACTTC.

This clonotype was picked up a small number of times. The chain employs TRBV6-1 and TRBJ1-3; possibly TRBD1 for D (5 bases). V was shortened by 6 bases and J by 2 bases, with 17 bases between the two germline ends. In germline, CDR1 is MNHNS, CDR2 SASEGT. The CDR3 totals 16 residues. In nucleotides, the CDR3 is TGTGCCAGCAGAAGCCCAGGGTTGGTCACTGGAAACACCATATATTTT. This encodes CASRSPGLVTGNTIYF.

The V gene is TRBV5-1, the J gene TRBJ1-4; D is perhaps TRBD1 (5 bases). The V end was cut by 4 bases, the J end by 4 bases, with 17 bases between. Per germline, CDR1 SGHRS and CDR2 YFSETQ. The CDR3 runs to 16 residues. The DNA for the CDR3 is TGCGCCAGCAGCCCGAGTGGGGACCGCGTTAATGAAAAACTGTTTTTT. Its translation is CASSPSGDRVNEKLFF.